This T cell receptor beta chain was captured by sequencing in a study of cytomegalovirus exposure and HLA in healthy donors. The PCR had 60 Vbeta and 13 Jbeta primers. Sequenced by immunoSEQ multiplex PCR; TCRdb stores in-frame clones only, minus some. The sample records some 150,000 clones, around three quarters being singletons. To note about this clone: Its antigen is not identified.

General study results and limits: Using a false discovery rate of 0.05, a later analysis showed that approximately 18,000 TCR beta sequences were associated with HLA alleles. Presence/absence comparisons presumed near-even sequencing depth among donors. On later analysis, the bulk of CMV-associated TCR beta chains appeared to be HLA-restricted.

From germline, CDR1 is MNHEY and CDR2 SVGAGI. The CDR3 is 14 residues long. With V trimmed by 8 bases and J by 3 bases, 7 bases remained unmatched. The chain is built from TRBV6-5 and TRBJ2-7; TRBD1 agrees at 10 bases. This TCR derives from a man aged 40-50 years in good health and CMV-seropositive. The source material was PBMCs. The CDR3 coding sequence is TGTGCCAGCGGGCGGACAGGGGGGAACTACGAGCAGTACTTC. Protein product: CASGRTGGNYEQYF.